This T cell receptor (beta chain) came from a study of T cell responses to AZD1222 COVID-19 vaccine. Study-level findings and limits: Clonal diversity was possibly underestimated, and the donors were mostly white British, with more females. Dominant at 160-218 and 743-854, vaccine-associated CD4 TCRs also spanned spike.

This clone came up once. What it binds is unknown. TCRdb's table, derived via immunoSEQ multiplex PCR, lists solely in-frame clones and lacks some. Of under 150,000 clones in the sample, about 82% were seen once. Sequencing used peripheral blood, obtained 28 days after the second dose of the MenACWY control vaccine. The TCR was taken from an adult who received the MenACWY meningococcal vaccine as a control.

CDR3 amino acids: CATSDPQGANYGYTF. The CDR3, as DNA: TGTGCCACCAGTGACCCACAGGGAGCTAACTATGGCTACACCTTC. The chain joins TRBV24-1 to TRBJ1-2; D may be TRBD1 (6 bases). This CDR3 has 15 amino acids. Germline V gene sequence: CDR1 KGHDR, CDR2 SFDVKD. Trimming shortened V by 4 bases and J by 0 bases, and 11 bases separated the two germline ends.